A selection of T cell receptor beta chains follows, all from one sample in a study of cytomegalovirus exposure and HLA in healthy donors. TCRdb's copy holds only in-frame clones and misses some; the assay was immunoSEQ multiplex PCR. Seen here are fewer than 60,000 clones, 50% to 70% observed once, and the top ten hold approximately 12%. Sequenced: PBMCs. The receptor set was obtained from a human donor in good health. Each CDR3 is given with its conserved first and last residue. A D gene is named only where the DNA matches it firmly. Part of the rows lack a size; the others show once, few, many or a class for expanded clones.

D: TRBD1; J: TRBJ2-5; size: NA; V: TRBV19; DNA: TGTGCCACCGCCCCGGGACAGCAAGAGACCCAGTACTTC; CDR3: CATAPGQQETQYF
D: NA; J: TRBJ2-7; size: NA; V: TRBV19; DNA: TGTGCCAGTAGTATCGCGGGCAGGGGGGCCTACGAGCAGTACTTC; CDR3: CASSIAGRGAYEQYF
D: TRBD1; J: TRBJ2-7; size: NA; V: TRBV19; DNA: TGTGCCAGTAGTCCCTCTGCTCGAGACAGGGGGTTTCCCTCCTACGAGCAGTACTTC; CDR3: CASSPSARDRGFPSYEQYF
D: NA; J: TRBJ1-2; size: NA; V: TRBV7-2; DNA: TGTGCCAGCAGCTTAGGGCTCCGGGGGAGCTATGGCTACACCTTC; CDR3: CASSLGLRGSYGYTF
D: TRBD1; J: TRBJ1-2; size: NA; V: TRBV5-1; DNA: TGCGCCAGCAGCCGGGACAGGGGAGACTATGGCTACCCCTTC; CDR3: CASSRDRGDYGYPF
D: NA; J: TRBJ1-6; size: NA; V: TRBV19; DNA: TGTGCCAGTAGTATACCTACAGCCTCCTATAATTCACCCCTCCACTTT; CDR3: CASSIPTASYNSPLHF
D: NA; J: TRBJ1-2; size: NA; V: TRBV5-1; DNA: TGCGCCAGCAGCTTGGATGGCGAGCAGGTTTATGGCTACACCTTC; CDR3: CASSLDGEQVYGYTF
D: TRBD1; J: TRBJ1-2; size: few; V: TRBV5-4; DNA: TGTGCCAGCAGCCCCACCGGGACAGGGTGGGGCTACACCTTC; CDR3: CASSPTGTGWGYTF
D: NA; J: TRBJ2-3; size: few; V: TRBV28; DNA: TGTGCCAGCAGTACCTCGACTATTACGCAGTATTTT; CDR3: CASSTSTITQYF
D: TRBD2; J: TRBJ2-7; size: NA; V: TRBV7-2; DNA: TGTGCCAGCAGCTTAGGGTCAACGGGGGGGCCCTACGAGCAGTACTTC; CDR3: CASSLGSTGGPYEQYF
D: NA; J: TRBJ1-1; size: NA; V: TRBV29-1; DNA: TGCAGCGTTCGTCAGGGTGAAAGTACTGAAGCTTTCTTT; CDR3: CSVRQGESTEAFF
D: NA; J: TRBJ2-3; size: once; V: TRBV10-1; DNA: TGCGCCAGCAGTGATGTCAGGGGAGGCACAGATACGCAGTATTTT; CDR3: CASSDVRGGTDTQYF
D: NA; J: TRBJ2-7; size: NA; V: TRBV5-5; DNA: TGTGCCAGCAGAGAACAAGCGGCGTTGAGCTCCTACGAGCAGTACTTC; CDR3: CASREQAALSSYEQYF
D: NA; J: TRBJ2-7; size: few; V: TRBV27; DNA: TGTGCCAGCAGTTCAGGCATTACCTACGAGCAGTACTTC; CDR3: CASSSGITYEQYF
D: TRBD1; J: TRBJ1-2; size: NA; V: TRBV5-4; DNA: TGTGCCAGCAGCTTCGGGACAGGGGGTTCTAGCTATGGCTACACCTTC; CDR3: CASSFGTGGSSYGYTF
D: TRBD1; J: TRBJ1-2; size: NA; V: TRBV4-1; DNA: TGCGCCAGCAGCCAAGTGATGACAGGGGATGGCTACACCTTC; CDR3: CASSQVMTGDGYTF
D: NA; J: TRBJ2-7; size: NA; V: TRBV7-6; DNA: TGTGCCAGCAGCTTAGCGGGGGGGCCGAAGAAGCAGTACTTC; CDR3: CASSLAGGPKKQYF
D: NA; J: TRBJ1-2; size: NA; V: TRBV27; DNA: TGTGCCAGCAGTTTAAACGCGAGGAACTATGGCTACACCTTC; CDR3: CASSLNARNYGYTF
D: TRBD1; J: TRBJ2-3; size: NA; V: TRBV5-1; DNA: TGCGCCAGCAGCCTAGATACAGGGGGCACAGATACGCAGTATTTT; CDR3: CASSLDTGGTDTQYF
D: NA; J: TRBJ2-6; size: few; V: TRBV18; DNA: TGTGCCAGCTCATCCAGGGGCTCTGGGGCCAACGTCCTGACTTTC; CDR3: CASSSRGSGANVLTF
D: TRBD1; J: TRBJ1-4; size: NA; V: TRBV29-1; DNA: TGCAGCGTTGACTGGACAGGGGGCGAAAAACTGTTTTTT; CDR3: CSVDWTGGEKLFF
D: TRBD1; J: TRBJ1-2; size: NA; V: TRBV7-6; DNA: TGTGCCAGCAGCCCTCCGGGACAGGGGTTCTATGGCTACACCTTC; CDR3: CASSPPGQGFYGYTF
D: NA; J: TRBJ1-5; size: NA; V: TRBV6-6; DNA: TGTGCCAGCAGGGAGGGACCGAGCAATCAGCCCCAGCATTTT; CDR3: CASREGPSNQPQHF
D: TRBD1; J: TRBJ1-1; size: NA; V: TRBV12-5; DNA: TGTGCTAGTGGTCCCGGGACAGGGCGGGACACTGAAGCTTTCTTT; CDR3: CASGPGTGRDTEAFF
D: TRBD2; J: TRBJ2-7; size: large; V: TRBV7-8; DNA: TGTGCCAGCAGCGTAAGCGGGGGGGCTGCCTACGAGCAGTACTTC; CDR3: CASSVSGGAAYEQYF
D: NA; J: TRBJ1-2; size: NA; V: TRBV5-1; DNA: TGCGCCAGCAGCGACTCCGGCTATGGCTACACCTTC; CDR3: CASSDSGYGYTF
D: NA; J: TRBJ2-1; size: NA; V: TRBV4-1; DNA: TGCGCCAGCAGCTCCGGGGGGCCGGGCTACAATGAGCAGTTCTTC; CDR3: CASSSGGPGYNEQFF
D: TRBD1; J: TRBJ2-2; size: NA; V: TRBV7-3; DNA: TGTGCCAGCAGCTACTTAGGACAGGGACAGACCGGGGAGCTGTTTTTT; CDR3: CASSYLGQGQTGELFF
D: NA; J: TRBJ2-6; size: NA; V: TRBV4-2; DNA: TGTGCCAGCAGCCAAGCCTGGAGATCTGGGGCCAACGTCCTGACTTTC; CDR3: CASSQAWRSGANVLTF
D: TRBD1; J: TRBJ2-1; size: few; V: TRBV5-1; DNA: TGCGCCAGCAGCCCGGGACAGCTACGGGGCGATGAGCAGTTCTTC; CDR3: CASSPGQLRGDEQFF
D: TRBD1; J: TRBJ2-7; size: NA; V: TRBV4-1; DNA: TGCGCCAGCAGCCTCAAGCCGGGACAGGGGTCCTACGAGCAGTACTTC; CDR3: CASSLKPGQGSYEQYF
D: NA; J: TRBJ1-1; size: NA; V: TRBV10-3; DNA: TGTGCCATCAGTGATACCCAGGGGTTGGTGGTCGAAGCTTTCTTT; CDR3: CAISDTQGLVVEAFF
D: TRBD1; J: TRBJ1-5; size: NA; V: TRBV5-8; DNA: TGTGCCAGCAGCTTGTACGGGACAGGGGGGAATCAGCCCCAGCATTTT; CDR3: CASSLYGTGGNQPQHF
D: TRBD2; J: TRBJ2-1; size: NA; V: TRBV2; DNA: TGTGCCAGCAGCACCGGGGGGGGCTACAATGAGCAGTTCTTC; CDR3: CASSTGGGYNEQFF
D: NA; J: TRBJ1-1; size: few; V: TRBV5-8; DNA: TGTGCCAGCAGCTCGAACACTAGGCGGACTGGGAGGATGAACACTGAAGCTTTCTTT; CDR3: CASSSNTRRTGRMNTEAFF